This T cell receptor (beta chain) comes out of a study of OX40 agonist ivuxolimab in advanced cancers. Turning to the study itself: Anti-PD-1, anti-PD-L1 or anti-CTLA-4 therapy given earlier was allowed, and around 40% had some. Partial responses were observed in three patients, of whom one had hepatocellular carcinoma and two had cutaneous melanoma.

Regarding this clone: Its antigen is unidentified.

Generated by immunoSEQ multiplex PCR, the TCRdb table keeps only in-frame clones and is missing some. Of 48,000 or so clones detected, around 80% appear once; the ten largest clones hold roughly 7%. General study results and limits: In general, CD8+ T cells held more expanded clones than CD4+ did, on average.

V trimming: 2 bases; J trimming: 3 bases; junction bases outside the gene matches: 4. The CDR3 has 16 amino acids. Germline CDR1 SGHRS, CDR2 YFSETQ. The source was CD4+ or CD8+ T cells sorted from blood, collected in a trial of the OX40 agonist ivuxolimab. The receptor's source is an adult with an advanced solid tumor such as melanoma, head and neck, liver or kidney cancer. This sequence joins TRBV5-1 and TRBJ2-5; the match to TRBD2 covers 13 bases. The CDR3 protein is CASSLLAGGTEETQYF. The CDR3 DNA sequence: TGCGCCAGCAGCTTACTAGCGGGAGGGACGGAAGAGACCCAGTACTTC.